This T cell receptor (beta chain) was identified in a study of regulatory T cells in long-lasting Graves disease. Study results and limitations: There were preferences for TRBV28, TRBJ1-2 and TRBJ2-5 in persistent disease. TCR diversity in persistent Graves' patients was below that of newly diagnosed ones.

CDR1 and CDR2 from the germline V gene are SEHNR and FQNEAQ (reference sequence). This CDR3 is built from 17 residues. V lost 5 bases and J lost 4; bases outside the gene matches: 12. The sample's time point: persistent/refractory GD, antithyroid drugs over 5 years with positive TRAb. RNA extracted from PBMCs served as the sequencing template. Library construction for TCR beta used iRepertoire HTBI primers and Arm-PCR of CDR3 regions. TCRdb used MiXCR to reprocess the multiplex PCR reads, holding one entry per CDR3 protein. The sample contains about 300,000 distinct CDR3 sequences, 20% to 25% of which appear only once. As concerns this clonotype: Its antigen is currently unknown.

The sample in question was peripheral blood mononuclear cells (PBMCs), obtained when the disease was refractory, from a patient treated with antithyroid drugs. This receptor was identified in a female donor with Graves disease. This chain links TRBV7-9 with TRBJ1-3; TRBD1 agrees at 9 bases. The CDR3 protein is CASSNSDRGYAGNTIYF. The CDR3 bases are TGTGCCAGCAGCAATAGTGACAGGGGGTATGCAGGAAACACCATATATTTT.